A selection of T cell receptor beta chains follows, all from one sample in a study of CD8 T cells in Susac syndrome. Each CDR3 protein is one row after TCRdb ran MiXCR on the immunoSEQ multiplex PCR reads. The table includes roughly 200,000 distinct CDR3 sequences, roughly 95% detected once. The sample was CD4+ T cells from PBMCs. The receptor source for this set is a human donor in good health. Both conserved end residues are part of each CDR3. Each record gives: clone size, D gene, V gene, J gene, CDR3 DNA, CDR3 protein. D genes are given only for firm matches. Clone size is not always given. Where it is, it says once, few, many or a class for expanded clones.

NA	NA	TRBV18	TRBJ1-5	TGTGCCAGCTCACCGGACACCGCCCCCAATCAGCCCCAGCATTTT	CASSPDTAPNQPQHF
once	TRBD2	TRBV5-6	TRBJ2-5	TGTGCCAGCAGCTTAGGGACTAGCGGGACGGAGACCCAGTACTTC	CASSLGTSGTETQYF
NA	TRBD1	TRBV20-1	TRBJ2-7	TGCAGTGCTAGTCTACAGGGGGGAGCCTACGAGCAGTACTTC	CSASLQGGAYEQYF
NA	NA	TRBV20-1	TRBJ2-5	TGCAGTGCTAGAGATCCCGGCGGGATTGCGGGAGAGACCCAGTACTTC	CSARDPGGIAGETQYF
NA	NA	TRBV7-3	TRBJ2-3	TGTGCCAGCAGCTTACAAGCGGGAGATACGCAGTATTTT	CASSLQAGDTQYF
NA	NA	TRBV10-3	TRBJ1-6	TGTGCCATCAGTCCATTAGTGGGGTCTAATTCACCCCTCCACTTT	CAISPLVGSNSPLHF
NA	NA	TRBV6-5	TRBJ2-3	TGTGCCAGCAGCCTACAGGGAAGCCGGACAGATACGCAGTATTTT	CASSLQGSRTDTQYF
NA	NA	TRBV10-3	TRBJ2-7	TGTGCCATCTCAGACAGGCTTTACGAGCAGTACTTC	CAISDRLYEQYF
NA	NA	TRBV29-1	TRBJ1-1	TGCAGCGTTGAGAGCAAACCGGCTGAAGCTTTCTTT	CSVESKPAEAFF
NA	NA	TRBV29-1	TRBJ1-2	TGCAGCGTTGAGGACCGCTTCTATGGCTACACCTTC	CSVEDRFYGYTF
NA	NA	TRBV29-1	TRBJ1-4	TGCAGCGCCCACGAGACAGGCAATGAAAAACTGTTTTTT	CSAHETGNEKLFF
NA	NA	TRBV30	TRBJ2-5	TGTGCCTGGAGTGGGGGGCTTGGAGAGACCCAGTACTTC	CAWSGGLGETQYF
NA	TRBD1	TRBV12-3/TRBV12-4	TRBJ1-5	TGTGCCAGCAGTTTTGGACAGGCTGGGCGGAATCCCCAGCATTTT	CASSFGQAGRNPQHF
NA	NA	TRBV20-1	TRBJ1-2	TGCAGTGCTAGACCCTACGGACCGTCTAACTATGGCTACACCTTC	CSARPYGPSNYGYTF
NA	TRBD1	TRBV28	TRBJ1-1	TGTGCCAGCAGCGGGACAGGATCCATGAACACTGAAGCTTTCTTT	CASSGTGSMNTEAFF
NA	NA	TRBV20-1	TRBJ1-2	TGCAGTGCGAGCATCGACGCCATTGGCTACACCTTC	CSASIDAIGYTF
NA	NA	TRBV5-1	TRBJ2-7	TGCGCCAGCAGCTTGGCCTTAGGACCGACCTACGAGCAGTACTTC	CASSLALGPTYEQYF
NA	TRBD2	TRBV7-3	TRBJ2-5	TGTGCCAGCAGCTCTTTAGCGGGAGCGGAGACCCAGTACTTC	CASSSLAGAETQYF
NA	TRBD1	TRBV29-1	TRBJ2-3	TGCAGCGTTGAACAGGGGGCCACAGATACGCAGTATTTT	CSVEQGATDTQYF
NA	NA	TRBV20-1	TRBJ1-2	TGCAGTGCTGGGACGAGGTACTACACCTTC	CSAGTRYYTF
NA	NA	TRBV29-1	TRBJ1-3	TGCAGCGTTGAAGGTGGGACAAGAGGAAACACCATATATTTT	CSVEGGTRGNTIYF
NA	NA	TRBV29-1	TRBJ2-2	TGCAGCGTTGAAAGGGCAGGGGACACCGGGGAGCTGTTTTTT	CSVERAGDTGELFF
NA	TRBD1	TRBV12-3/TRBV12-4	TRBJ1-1	TGTGCCAGCAGTAAGGGCAGGGGGGAAGCTTTCTTT	CASSKGRGEAFF
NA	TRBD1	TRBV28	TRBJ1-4	TGTGCCAGCAGTTCGCCCCAGGGGGGGAATGAAAAACTGTTTTTT	CASSSPQGGNEKLFF
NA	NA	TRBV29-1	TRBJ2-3	TGCAGCGCCCCGGGACGCGGGGCAGATACGCAGTATTTT	CSAPGRGADTQYF
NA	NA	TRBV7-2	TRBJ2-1	TGTGCCAGCAGCTTAGGTGATTGGGGGGACGAGCAGTTCTTC	CASSLGDWGDEQFF
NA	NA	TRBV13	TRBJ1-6	TGTGCCAGCAGCTTAGACCGGAACCCCCTCCACTTT	CASSLDRNPLHF
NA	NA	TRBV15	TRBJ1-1	TGTGCCACCAGCAGAGGGGCGGGAGAAGAAGCTTTCTTT	CATSRGAGEEAFF
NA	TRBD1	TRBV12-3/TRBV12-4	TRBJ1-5	TGTGCCAGCAGGTTGACAGGGGGCATGGGCAATCAGCCCCAGCATTTT	CASRLTGGMGNQPQHF
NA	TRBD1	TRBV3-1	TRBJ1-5	TGTGCCAGCAGCCCTAGGGGGCAAAGTCAGCCCCAGCATTTT	CASSPRGQSQPQHF
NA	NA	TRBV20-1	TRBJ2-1	TGCAGTGCTAGACTACCCGTGGGAGCGATACACAATGAGCAGTTCTTC	CSARLPVGAIHNEQFF
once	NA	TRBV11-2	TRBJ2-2	TGTGCCAGCAGCCCAAACAGGGTTACGAACACCGGGGAGCTGTTTTTT	CASSPNRVTNTGELFF
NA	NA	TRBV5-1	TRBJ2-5	TGCGCCAGCAGCTCGGGCGGGGGCGAAGAGACCCAGTACTTC	CASSSGGGEETQYF
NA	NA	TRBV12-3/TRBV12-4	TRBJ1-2	TGTGCCAGCAGTCGGTCGCTGGGGGATGGCTACACCTTC	CASSRSLGDGYTF
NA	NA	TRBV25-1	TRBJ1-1	TGTGCCAGTTTGTCAACAGTTAACACTGAAGCTTTCTTT	CASLSTVNTEAFF
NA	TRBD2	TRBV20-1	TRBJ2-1	TGCAGTGCCGAGACTAGCTCCCACAATGAGCAGTTCTTC	CSAETSSHNEQFF
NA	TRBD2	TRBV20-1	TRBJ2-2	TGCAGTGCTCCCATAGCGGGGGGGCCGGGCACCGGGGAGCTGTTTTTT	CSAPIAGGPGTGELFF
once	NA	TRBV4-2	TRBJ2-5	TGTGCCAGCAGCCAAGCGGGCGGGGAAGAGACCCAGTACTTC	CASSQAGGEETQYF
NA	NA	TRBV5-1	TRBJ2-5	TGCGCCAGCAGCTTGTACAATTTGGGCCGAGAGACCCAGTACTTC	CASSLYNLGRETQYF
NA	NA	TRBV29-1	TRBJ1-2	TGCAGCGTTGGCCTCGGGGTAGGTGGCTACACCTTC	CSVGLGVGGYTF
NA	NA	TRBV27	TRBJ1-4	TGTGCCAGCAGTTCCGATTGGGGTTATGAAAAACTGTTTTTT	CASSSDWGYEKLFF
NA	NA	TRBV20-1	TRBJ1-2	TGCAGTGCTAGAGCGGCAGGTGGAGACTATGGCTACACCTTC	CSARAAGGDYGYTF
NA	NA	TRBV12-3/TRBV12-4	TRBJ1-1	TGTGCCAGCCGACGAGGTCAGGGGAACACTGAAGCTTTCTTT	CASRRGQGNTEAFF
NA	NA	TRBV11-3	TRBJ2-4	TGTGCCAGCAGCAGCGGCGGTGGAAACATTCAGTACTTC	CASSSGGGNIQYF
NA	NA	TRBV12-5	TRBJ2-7	TGTGCTAGTGGTTTGGATAGATGGGGGCCTGAGGACTACGAGCAGTACTTC	CASGLDRWGPEDYEQYF
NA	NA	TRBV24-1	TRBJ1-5	TGTGCCACTGGTAGCAGGACCGGCAATCAGCCCCAGCATTTT	CATGSRTGNQPQHF
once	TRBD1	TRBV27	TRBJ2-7	TGTGCCAGCCCTAGGGGGACAGGCGCCTCCTACGAGCAGTACTTC	CASPRGTGASYEQYF
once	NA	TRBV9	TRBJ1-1	TGTGCCAGCAGCGTAGGTCCTCCGGGGGCTGAAGCTTTCTTT	CASSVGPPGAEAFF
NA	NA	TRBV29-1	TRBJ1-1	TGCAGCGTGGTCCCCCAGGTTGGGGCAGGGACTGAAGCTTTCTTT	CSVVPQVGAGTEAFF
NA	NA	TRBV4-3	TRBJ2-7	TGCGCCAGCAGCCAAGTGGGCCGGGGGCTGTACGAGCAGTACTTC	CASSQVGRGLYEQYF
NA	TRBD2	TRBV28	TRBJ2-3	TGTGCCAGCAGCTCCTATCTAGCGGCATCTAGCACAGATACGCAGTATTTT	CASSSYLAASSTDTQYF
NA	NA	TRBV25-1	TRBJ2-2	TGTGCCAGCAAGGGAGCGGAAGTTTGGGAGCTGTTTTTT	CASKGAEVWELFF
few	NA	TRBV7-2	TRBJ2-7	TGTGCCAGCAGCTTGGGTAGGTCCTACGAGCAGTACTTC	CASSLGRSYEQYF